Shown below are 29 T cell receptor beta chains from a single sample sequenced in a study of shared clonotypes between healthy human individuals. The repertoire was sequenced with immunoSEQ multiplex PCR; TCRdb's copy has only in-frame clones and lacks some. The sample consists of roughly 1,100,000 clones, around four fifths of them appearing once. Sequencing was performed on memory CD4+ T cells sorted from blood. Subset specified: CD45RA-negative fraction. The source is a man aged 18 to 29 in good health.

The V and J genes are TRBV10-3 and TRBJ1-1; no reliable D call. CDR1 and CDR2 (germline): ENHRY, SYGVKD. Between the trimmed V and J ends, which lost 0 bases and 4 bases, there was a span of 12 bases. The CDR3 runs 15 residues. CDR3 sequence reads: CAISESEVLGTEAFF. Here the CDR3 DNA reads TGTGCCATCAGTGAGTCTGAAGTATTAGGCACTGAAGCTTTCTTT.

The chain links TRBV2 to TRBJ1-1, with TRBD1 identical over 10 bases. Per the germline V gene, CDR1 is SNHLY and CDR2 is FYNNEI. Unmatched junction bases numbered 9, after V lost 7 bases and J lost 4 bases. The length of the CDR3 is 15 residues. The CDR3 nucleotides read TGTGCCAGCAACGGGGACAGGGGCGGGGGCACTGAAGCTTTCTTT. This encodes CASNGDRGGGTEAFF. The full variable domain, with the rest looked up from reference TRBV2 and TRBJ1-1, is EPEVTQTPSHQVTQMGQEVILRCVPISNHLYFYWYRQILGQKVEFLVSFYNNEISEKSEIFDDQFSVERPDGSNFTLKIRSTKLEDSAMYFCASNGDRGGGTEAFFGQGTRLTVV.

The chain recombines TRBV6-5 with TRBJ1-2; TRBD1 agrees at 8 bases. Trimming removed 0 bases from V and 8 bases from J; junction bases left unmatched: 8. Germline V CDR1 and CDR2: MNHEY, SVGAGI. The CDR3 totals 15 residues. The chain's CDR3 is CASSYSTDRAGGYTF. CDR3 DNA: TGTGCCAGCAGTTACTCGACGGACAGGGCGGGAGGCTACACCTTC.

Here the CDR3 DNA reads TGTGCCAGCAGCTTAAGGGCGGGGGCCGAGCAGTACTTC. Translation: CASSLRAGAEQYF. The chain links TRBV7-3 to TRBJ2-7; D might be TRBD2 (7 bases). This CDR3 is built from 13 residues. Germline V lookup: CDR1 SGHTA, CDR2 FQGTGA. V lost 1 base and J 6 bases, leaving 10 bases between the germline ends.

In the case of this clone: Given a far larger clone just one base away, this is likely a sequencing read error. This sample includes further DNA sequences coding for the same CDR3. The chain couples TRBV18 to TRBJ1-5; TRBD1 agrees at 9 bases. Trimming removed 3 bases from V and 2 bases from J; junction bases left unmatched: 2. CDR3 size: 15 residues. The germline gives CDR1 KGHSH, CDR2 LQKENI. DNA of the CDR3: TGTGCCAGCTCACCGGACAGGGGCGGCAATCAGCCCCAGCATTTT. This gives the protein CASSPDRGGNQPQHF.

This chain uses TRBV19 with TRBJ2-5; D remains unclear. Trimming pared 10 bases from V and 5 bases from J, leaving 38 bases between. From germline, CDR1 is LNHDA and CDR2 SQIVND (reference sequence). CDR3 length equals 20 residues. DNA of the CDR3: TGTGCCACCGCCCCGAGAGGTTCGGCATCTTCCCTAATTATTAGGGAGACCCAGTACTTC. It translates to CATAPRGSASSLIIRETQYF.

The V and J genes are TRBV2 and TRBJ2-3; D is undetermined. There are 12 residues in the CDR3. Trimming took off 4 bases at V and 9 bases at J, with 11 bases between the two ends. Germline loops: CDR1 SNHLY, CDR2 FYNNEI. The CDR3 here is CASSGPYETQYF. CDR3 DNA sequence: TGTGCCAGCAGTGGCCCTTATGAGACGCAGTATTTT.

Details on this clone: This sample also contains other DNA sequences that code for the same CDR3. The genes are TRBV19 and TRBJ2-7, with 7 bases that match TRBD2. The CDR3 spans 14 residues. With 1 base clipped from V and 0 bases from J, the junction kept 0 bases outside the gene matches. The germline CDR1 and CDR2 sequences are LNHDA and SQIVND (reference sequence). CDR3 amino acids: CASSIGGGSYEQYF. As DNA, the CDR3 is TGTGCCAGTAGTATAGGGGGGGGCTCCTACGAGCAGTACTTC.

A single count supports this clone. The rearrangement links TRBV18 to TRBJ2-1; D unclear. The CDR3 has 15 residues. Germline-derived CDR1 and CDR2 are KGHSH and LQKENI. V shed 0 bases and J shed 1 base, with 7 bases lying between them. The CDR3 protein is CASSPPTASYNEQFF. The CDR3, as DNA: TGTGCCAGCTCACCACCGACGGCGTCCTACAATGAGCAGTTCTTC.

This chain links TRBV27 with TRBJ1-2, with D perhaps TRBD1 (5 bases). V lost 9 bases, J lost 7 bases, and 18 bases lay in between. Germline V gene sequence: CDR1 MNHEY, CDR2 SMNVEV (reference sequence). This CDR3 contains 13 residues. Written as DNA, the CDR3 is TGTGCCAGTTGGTCGATGATGGGGCCTGGCTACACCTTC. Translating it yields CASWSMMGPGYTF.

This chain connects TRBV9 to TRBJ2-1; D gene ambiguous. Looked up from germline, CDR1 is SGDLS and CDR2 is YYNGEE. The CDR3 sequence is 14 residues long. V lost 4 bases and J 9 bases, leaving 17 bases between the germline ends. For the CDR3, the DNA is TGTGCCAGCAGCCCCCGCTCAAACGCAGGTGAGCAGTTCTTC. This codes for CASSPRSNAGEQFF.

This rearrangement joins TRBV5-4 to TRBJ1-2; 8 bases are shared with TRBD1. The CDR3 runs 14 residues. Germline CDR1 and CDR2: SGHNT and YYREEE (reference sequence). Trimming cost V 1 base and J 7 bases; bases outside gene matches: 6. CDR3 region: CASSLFTGGGGYTF. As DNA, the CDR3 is TGTGCCAGCAGCTTGTTTACAGGGGGTGGTGGCTACACCTTC.

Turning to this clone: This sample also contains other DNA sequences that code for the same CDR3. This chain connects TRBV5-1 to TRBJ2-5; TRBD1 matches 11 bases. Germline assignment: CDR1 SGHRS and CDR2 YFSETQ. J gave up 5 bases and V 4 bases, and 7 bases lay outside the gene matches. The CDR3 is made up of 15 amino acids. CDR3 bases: TGCGCCAGCAGCCCTGGACAGGGGGCCGTGGAGACCCAGTACTTC. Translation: CASSPGQGAVETQYF.

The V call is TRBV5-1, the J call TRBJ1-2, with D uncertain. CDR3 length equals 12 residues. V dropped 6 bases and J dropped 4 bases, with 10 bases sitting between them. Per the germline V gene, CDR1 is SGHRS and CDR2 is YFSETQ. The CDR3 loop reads CASTGNSYGYTF. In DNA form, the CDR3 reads TGCGCCAGCACCGGTAATAGCTATGGCTACACCTTC.

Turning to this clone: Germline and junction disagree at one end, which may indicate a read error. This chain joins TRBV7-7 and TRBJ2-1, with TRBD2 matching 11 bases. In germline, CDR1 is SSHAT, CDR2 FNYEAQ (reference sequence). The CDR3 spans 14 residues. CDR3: CASSLAGGDNEQFF. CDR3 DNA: TGTGCTAGCAGCTTAGCGGGGGGGGACAATGAGCAGTTCTTC.

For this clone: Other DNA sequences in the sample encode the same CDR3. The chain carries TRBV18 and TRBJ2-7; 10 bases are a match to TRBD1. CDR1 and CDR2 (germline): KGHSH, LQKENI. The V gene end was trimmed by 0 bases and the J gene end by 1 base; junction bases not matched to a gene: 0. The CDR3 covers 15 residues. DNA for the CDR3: TGTGCCAGCTCACCACCGGGACAGGGGTCCTACGAGCAGTACTTC. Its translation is CASSPPGQGSYEQYF. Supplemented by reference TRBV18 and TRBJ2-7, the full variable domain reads NAGVMQNPRHLVRRRGQEARLRCSPMKGHSHVYWYRQLPEEGLKFMVYLQKENIIDESGMPKERFSAEFPKEGPSILRIQQVVRGDSAAYFCASSPPGQGSYEQYFGPGTRLTVT.

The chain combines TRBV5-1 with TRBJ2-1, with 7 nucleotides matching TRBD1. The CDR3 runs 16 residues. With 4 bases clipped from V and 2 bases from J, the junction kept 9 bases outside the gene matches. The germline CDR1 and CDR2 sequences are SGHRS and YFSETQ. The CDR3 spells CASSPPRQGTYNEQFF. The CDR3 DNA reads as TGCGCCAGCAGCCCCCCGCGACAGGGAACCTACAATGAGCAGTTCTTC.

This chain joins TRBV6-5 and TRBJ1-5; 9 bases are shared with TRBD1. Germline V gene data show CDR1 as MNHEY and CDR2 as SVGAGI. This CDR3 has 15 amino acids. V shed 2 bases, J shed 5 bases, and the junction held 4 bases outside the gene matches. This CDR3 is CASSYNRGPDQPQHF. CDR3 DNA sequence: TGTGCCAGCAGTTACAACAGGGGGCCGGATCAGCCCCAGCATTTT.

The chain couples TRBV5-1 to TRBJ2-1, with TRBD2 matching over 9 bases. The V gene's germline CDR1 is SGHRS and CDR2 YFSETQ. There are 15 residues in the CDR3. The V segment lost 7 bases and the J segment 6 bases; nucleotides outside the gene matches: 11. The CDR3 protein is CASGPGTSRGNEQFF. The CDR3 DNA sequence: TGCGCCAGCGGTCCCGGGACTAGCCGGGGCAATGAGCAGTTCTTC.

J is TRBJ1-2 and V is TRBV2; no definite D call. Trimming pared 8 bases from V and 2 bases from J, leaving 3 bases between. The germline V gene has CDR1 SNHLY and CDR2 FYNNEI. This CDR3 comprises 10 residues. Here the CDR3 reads CASQNYGYTF. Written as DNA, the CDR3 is TGTGCCAGCCAGAACTATGGCTACACCTTC.

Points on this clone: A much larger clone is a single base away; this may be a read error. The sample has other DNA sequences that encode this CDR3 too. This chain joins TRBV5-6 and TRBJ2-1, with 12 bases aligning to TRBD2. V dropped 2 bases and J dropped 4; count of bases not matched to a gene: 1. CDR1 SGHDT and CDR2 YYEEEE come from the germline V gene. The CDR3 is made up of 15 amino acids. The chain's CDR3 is CASSLGLAGYNEQFF. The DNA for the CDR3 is TGTGCCAGCAGCTTAGGACTAGCGGGGTACAATGAGCAGTTCTTC.

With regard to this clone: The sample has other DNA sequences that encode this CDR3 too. This chain's CDR3 is CASSISYSGANVLTF. CDR3 in DNA: TGTGCCAGTAGTATTTCATACTCTGGGGCCAACGTCCTGACTTTC. The chain uses TRBV19 and TRBJ2-6; D is ambiguous. Trimming left V 3 bases short and J 0 bases short, with 6 bases between. The CDR3 runs to 15 residues. The germline CDR1 and CDR2 sequences are LNHDA and SQIVND (reference sequence).

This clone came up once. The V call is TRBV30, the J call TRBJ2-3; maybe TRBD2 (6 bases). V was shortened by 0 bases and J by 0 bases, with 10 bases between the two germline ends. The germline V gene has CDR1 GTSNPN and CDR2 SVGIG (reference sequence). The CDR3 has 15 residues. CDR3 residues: CAWSVRGASTDTQYF. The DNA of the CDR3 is TGTGCCTGGAGTGTACGCGGGGCTAGCACAGATACGCAGTATTTT.

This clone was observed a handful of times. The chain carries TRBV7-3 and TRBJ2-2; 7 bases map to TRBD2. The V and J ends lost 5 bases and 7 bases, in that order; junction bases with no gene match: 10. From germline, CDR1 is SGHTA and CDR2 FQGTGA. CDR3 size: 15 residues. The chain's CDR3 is CASSRTRGGIGELFF. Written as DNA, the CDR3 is TGTGCCAGCAGCCGAACTCGCGGGGGTATCGGGGAGCTGTTTTTT.

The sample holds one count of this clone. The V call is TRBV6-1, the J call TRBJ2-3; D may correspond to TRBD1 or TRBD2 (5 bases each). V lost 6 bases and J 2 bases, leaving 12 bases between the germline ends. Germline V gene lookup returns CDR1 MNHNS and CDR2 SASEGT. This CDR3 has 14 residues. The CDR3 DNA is TGTGCCAGCAGGGGGTCGGGGCTCACAGATACGCAGTATTTT. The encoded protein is CASRGSGLTDTQYF.

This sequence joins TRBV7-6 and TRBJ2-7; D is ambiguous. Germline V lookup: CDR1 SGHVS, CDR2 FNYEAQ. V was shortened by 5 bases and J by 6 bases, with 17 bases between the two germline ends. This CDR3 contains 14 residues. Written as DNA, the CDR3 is TGTGCCAGCAGCGGTCCGAAATCCGTTAGCGAGCAGTACTTC. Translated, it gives CASSGPKSVSEQYF.

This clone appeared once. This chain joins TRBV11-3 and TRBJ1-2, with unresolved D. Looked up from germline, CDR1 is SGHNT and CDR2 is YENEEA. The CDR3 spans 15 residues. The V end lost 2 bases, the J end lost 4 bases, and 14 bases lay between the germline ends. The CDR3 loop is CASSLPTETRYGYTF. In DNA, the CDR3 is TGTGCCAGCAGCTTACCCACAGAGACCCGCTATGGCTACACCTTC. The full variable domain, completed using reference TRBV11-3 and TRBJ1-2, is EAGVVQSPRYKIIEKKQPVAFWCNPISGHNTLYWYLQNLGQGPELLIRYENEEAVDDSQLPKDRFSAERLKGVDSTLKIQPAELGDSAVYLCASSLPTETRYGYTFGSGTRLTVV.

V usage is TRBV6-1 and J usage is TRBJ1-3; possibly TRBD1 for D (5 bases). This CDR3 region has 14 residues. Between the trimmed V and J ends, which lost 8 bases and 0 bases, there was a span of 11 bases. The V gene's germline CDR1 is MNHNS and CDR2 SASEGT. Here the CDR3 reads CASATDPSGNTIYF. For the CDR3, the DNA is TGTGCCAGCGCGACAGACCCCTCTGGAAACACCATATATTTT.

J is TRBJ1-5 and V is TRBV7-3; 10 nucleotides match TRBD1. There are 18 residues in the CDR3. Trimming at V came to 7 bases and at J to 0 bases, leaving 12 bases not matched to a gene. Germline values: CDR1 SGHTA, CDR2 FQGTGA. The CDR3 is CASNRPGQGRYSNQPQHF. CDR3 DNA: TGTGCCAGCAACAGACCGGGACAGGGGCGCTATAGCAATCAGCCCCAGCATTTT.